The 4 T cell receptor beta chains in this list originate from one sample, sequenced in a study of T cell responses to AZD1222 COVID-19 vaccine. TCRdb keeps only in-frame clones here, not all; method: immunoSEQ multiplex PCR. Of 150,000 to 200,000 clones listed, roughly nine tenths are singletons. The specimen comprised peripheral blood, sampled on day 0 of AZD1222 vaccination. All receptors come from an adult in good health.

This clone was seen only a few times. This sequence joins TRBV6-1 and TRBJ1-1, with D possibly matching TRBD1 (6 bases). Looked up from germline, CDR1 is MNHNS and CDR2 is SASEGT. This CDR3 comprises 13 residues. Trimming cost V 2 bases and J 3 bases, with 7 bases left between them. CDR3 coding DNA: TGTGCCAGCAGTGAACAGGGGCACACTGAAGCTTTCTTT. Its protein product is CASSEQGHTEAFF.

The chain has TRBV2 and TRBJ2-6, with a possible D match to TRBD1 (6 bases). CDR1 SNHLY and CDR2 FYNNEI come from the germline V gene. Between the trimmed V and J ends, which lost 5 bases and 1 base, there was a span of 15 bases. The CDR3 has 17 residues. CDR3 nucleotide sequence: TGTGCCAGCAGTTCACACCTCAGGGGTTCTGGGGCCAACGTCCTGACTTTC. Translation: CASSSHLRGSGANVLTF.

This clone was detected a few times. The chain's CDR3 is CASSVGRVGEKLFF. CDR3 DNA: TGCGCCAGCAGTGTTGGCAGGGTTGGGGAAAAACTGTTTTTT. The V gene is TRBV10-1, the J gene TRBJ1-4; D possibly corresponds to TRBD1 (5 bases). Trimming shortened V by 4 bases and J by 8 bases, and 14 bases separated the two germline ends. The length of the CDR3 is 14 residues. The germline gives CDR1 WNHNN, CDR2 SYGVQD (reference sequence).

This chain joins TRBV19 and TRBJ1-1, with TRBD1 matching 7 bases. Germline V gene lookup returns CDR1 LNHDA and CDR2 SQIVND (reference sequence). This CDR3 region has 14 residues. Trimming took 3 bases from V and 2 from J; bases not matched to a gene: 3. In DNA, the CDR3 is TGTGCCAGTAGTATCACAGGGGCCAACACTGAAGCTTTCTTT. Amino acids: CASSITGANTEAFF.